The next 28 T cell receptor beta chains were all read from a single sample in a study of PD-1 blockade in classical Hodgkin lymphoma. Following autologous stem cell transplantation, relapse occurred in every patient, and exposure to brentuximab vedotin varied. Sequenced by immunoSEQ multiplex PCR; TCRdb stores in-frame clones only, minus some. The repertoire holds more than 90,000 clones, with 85% to 90% as singletons. Sequences were derived from peripheral blood mononuclear cells (PBMCs), sampled before the second cycle of nivolumab. The origin of the receptors is a human donor with classical Hodgkin lymphoma.

The chain links TRBV7-8 to TRBJ1-5; maybe TRBD1 (5 bases). Trimming cost V 4 bases and J 0 bases, with 13 bases left between them. Germline values: CDR1 SGHVS, CDR2 FQNEAQ. CDR3 length: 16 residues. CDR3 protein: CASSSRQFFSNQPQHF. CDR3 nucleotides: TGTGCCAGCAGCTCCCGACAGTTTTTTAGCAATCAGCCCCAGCATTTT.

This clone showed up just once. V gene TRBV7-2 combines with J gene TRBJ2-3, with 9 bases fitting TRBD2. With 5 bases clipped from V and 6 bases from J, the junction kept 6 bases outside the gene matches. CDR1 is SGHTA, CDR2 FQGNSA, per germline. The CDR3 runs 14 residues. The CDR3 sequence: CASSAQRGADTQYF. In DNA, the CDR3 is TGTGCCAGCAGCGCCCAGCGGGGGGCTGATACGCAGTATTTT. Combining the CDR3 with reference TRBV7-2 and TRBJ2-3 gives the whole variable domain GAGVSQSPSNKVTEKGKDVELRCDPISGHTALYWYRQSLGQGLEFLIYFQGNSAPDKSGLPSDRFSAERTGGSVSTLTIQRTQQEDSAVYLCASSAQRGADTQYFGPGTRLTVL.

V gene TRBV7-6 combines with J gene TRBJ2-7, with 7 positions matching TRBD2. The J segment lost 0 bases and the V segment lost 0 bases, leaving 5 bases of the junction unmatched. This CDR3 is 16 amino acids long. Germline V gene sequence: CDR1 SGHVS, CDR2 FNYEAQ. CDR3: CASSLAGGTLSYEQYF. The CDR3 nucleotides are TGTGCCAGCAGCTTAGCGGGGGGGACCCTCTCCTACGAGCAGTACTTC.

This rearrangement joins TRBV28 to TRBJ1-2; no clear D. From germline, CDR1 is MDHEN and CDR2 SYDVKM. V lost 4 bases and J lost 0, with 9 bases in between. The CDR3 consists of 14 residues. The CDR3 sequence: CASSSDSTNYGYTF. CDR3 DNA: TGTGCCAGCAGTTCGGACTCCACTAACTATGGCTACACCTTC.

This clone was counted between two and nine times. V usage is TRBV7-6 and J usage is TRBJ2-7; D not resolved. Germline V gene sequence: CDR1 SGHVS, CDR2 FNYEAQ. Trimming removed 4 bases from V and 3 bases from J, with 7 bases in between. The CDR3 totals 12 residues. The CDR3 is CASSSNYYEQYF. In DNA form, the CDR3 reads TGTGCCAGCAGCTCGAACTACTACGAGCAGTACTTC. Combining the CDR3 with reference TRBV7-6 and TRBJ2-7 gives the whole variable domain GAGVSQSPRYKVTKRGQDVALRCDPISGHVSLYWYRQALGQGPEFLTYFNYEAQQDKSGLPNDRFSAERPEGSISTLTIQRTEQRDSAMYRCASSSNYYEQYFGPGTRLTVT.

This clone showed up just a few times. The chain employs TRBV30 and TRBJ1-1; D not certain. V was pared by 5 bases and J by 0 bases, with 10 bases between. The CDR3 runs to 13 residues. Germline CDR1 and CDR2: GTSNPN and SVGIG (reference sequence). Here the CDR3 DNA reads TGTGCCTGGTCGCGGCAGATGAACACTGAAGCTTTCTTT. Translated, it gives CAWSRQMNTEAFF. Combining the CDR3 with reference TRBV30 and TRBJ1-1 gives the whole variable domain SQTIHQWPATLVQPVGSPLSLECTVEGTSNPNLYWYRQAAGRGLQLLFYSVGIGQISSEVPQNLSASRPQDRQFILSSKKLLLSDSGFYLCAWSRQMNTEAFFGQGTRLTVV.

The chain is built from TRBV9 and TRBJ2-7, with 11 positions matching TRBD2. The length of the CDR3 is 16 residues. From germline, CDR1 is SGDLS and CDR2 YYNGEE. Losses at the gene ends were 3 bases for V and 6 bases for J; bases not matched to a gene: 11. The CDR3 sequence: CASSAVIAGGIREQYF. The CDR3 DNA follows: TGTGCCAGCAGCGCAGTTATAGCGGGGGGGATCCGCGAGCAGTACTTC.

CDR3 amino acids: CASSPRQGSYNEQFF. For the CDR3, the DNA is TGTGCCAGCAGCCCCCGACAGGGGAGTTACAATGAGCAGTTCTTC. The chain recombines TRBV7-2 with TRBJ2-1, with 8 bases aligning to TRBD1. V shed 5 bases, J shed 4 bases, and the junction held 7 bases outside the gene matches. The CDR3 has 15 amino acids. Germline V gene sequence: CDR1 SGHTA, CDR2 FQGNSA.

The V and J genes are TRBV30 and TRBJ2-7; 7 bases line up with TRBD2. V gave up 4 bases and J gave up 7 bases; unmatched junction bases: 10. CDR1 GTSNPN and CDR2 SVGIG come from the germline V gene (reference sequence). This CDR3 is 13 amino acids long. The CDR3 here is CAWNRLASGEQYF. CDR3 DNA sequence: TGTGCCTGGAACCGACTAGCTAGTGGGGAGCAGTACTTC.

The chain joins TRBV10-2 to TRBJ2-7; 13 nucleotides align to TRBD2. CDR1 and CDR2 from the germline V gene are WSHSY and SAAADI. The J segment lost 4 bases and the V segment lost 5 bases, leaving 5 bases of the junction unmatched. The CDR3 extends over 15 amino acids. CDR3 sequence (DNA): TGCGCCAGCAGTTCCGGGACTAGCGGGGCATACGAGCAGTACTTC. Encoded protein: CASSSGTSGAYEQYF.

In its sample, this clone was seen once. The chain has TRBV5-6 and TRBJ1-1; 8 nucleotides line up with TRBD1. This CDR3 has 18 amino acids. CDR1 and CDR2 (germline): SGHDT, YYEEEE. Trimming took 2 bases from V and 2 from J; bases not matched to a gene: 14. The CDR3 protein is CASSFDPLGQGINTEAFF. CDR3 nucleotides: TGTGCCAGCAGCTTCGACCCTCTTGGACAGGGAATAAACACTGAAGCTTTCTTT.

The V call is TRBV4-3, the J call TRBJ1-2; no firm D call. Germline V CDR1 and CDR2: LGHNA, YSLEER. The ends were cut back, 5 bases at V and 7 bases at J, with 23 bases in the middle. This CDR3 is built from 16 residues. The CDR3 region has the DNA TGCGCCAGCAGCACCTTGGACGGTTTTTTGGAGGGTGGCTACACCTTC. It encodes CASSTLDGFLEGGYTF.

The V gene is TRBV7-6, the J gene TRBJ2-2, with D perhaps matching TRBD2 (7 bases). Germline CDR1 is SGHVS and CDR2 is FNYEAQ. The ends were cut back, 3 bases at V and 1 base at J, with 12 bases in the middle. The CDR3 consists of 16 residues. CDR3 in DNA: TGTGCCAGCAGCTTGCACGGGGGGCAGAACACCGGGGAGCTGTTTTTT. Translated: CASSLHGGQNTGELFF. The full variable domain, completed using reference TRBV7-6 and TRBJ2-2, is GAGVSQSPRYKVTKRGQDVALRCDPISGHVSLYWYRQALGQGPEFLTYFNYEAQQDKSGLPNDRFSAERPEGSISTLTIQRTEQRDSAMYRCASSLHGGQNTGELFFGEGSRLTVL.

This rearrangement joins TRBV11-2 to TRBJ2-7; D gene ambiguous. The CDR3 is made up of 12 amino acids. From germline, CDR1 is SGHAT and CDR2 FQNNGV. The germline V and J ends were trimmed by 4 bases and 0 bases, with 4 bases remaining between them. The CDR3 nucleotides read TGTGCCAGCAGCTCCGGCTCCTACGAGCAGTACTTC. This codes for CASSSGSYEQYF.

This clone was recorded once. V gene TRBV5-1 combines with J gene TRBJ2-1; 13 bases are a match to TRBD2. CDR1 and CDR2 from the germline V gene are SGHRS and YFSETQ. The CDR3 is 16 residues long. The J segment lost 8 bases and the V segment lost 0 bases, leaving 5 bases of the junction unmatched. The CDR3 DNA follows: TGCGCCAGCAGCTTGGGTGGGACTAGCGGGGCAGATGAGCAGTTCTTC. This sequence encodes CASSLGGTSGADEQFF.

DNA of the CDR3: TGCGCCAGCAGCTTGGAAGGGACAGGGTACTATGGCTACACCTTC. Protein product: CASSLEGTGYYGYTF. The V gene is TRBV5-1, the J gene TRBJ1-2, with TRBD1 matching 9 bases. J gave up 3 bases and V 0 bases, and 3 bases lay outside the gene matches. This CDR3 is built from 15 residues. Germline lookup yields CDR1 SGHRS and CDR2 YFSETQ.

This chain uses TRBV4-1 with TRBJ2-3, with a possible D match to TRBD1 (6 bases). Trimming stripped 5 bases from V and 3 bases from J, with 18 bases between. This CDR3 comprises 16 residues. Germline-derived CDR1 and CDR2 are MGHRA and YSYEKL. The CDR3 reads CASSKTRGQLTDTQYF. The CDR3 nucleotides are TGCGCCAGCAGCAAGACTCGCGGACAGCTTACAGATACGCAGTATTTT.

The CDR3 region is CASSWAGHGDGYTF. The CDR3 DNA reads TGTGCCAGCAGTTGGGCAGGGCATGGGGATGGCTACACCTTC. The V and J genes are TRBV27 and TRBJ1-2, with D tentatively TRBD1 (5 bases). This CDR3 has 14 amino acids. Germline V lookup: CDR1 MNHEY, CDR2 SMNVEV (reference sequence). V lost 4 bases and J 6 bases, leaving 15 bases between the germline ends.

This chain connects TRBV2 to TRBJ1-2; the match to TRBD1 covers 9 bases. The V gene end was trimmed by 5 bases and the J gene end by 5 bases; junction bases not matched to a gene: 9. This CDR3 region has 15 residues. CDR1 is SNHLY, CDR2 FYNNEI, per germline. The CDR3 region has the DNA TGTGCCAGCAGTCAATTACAGGGGGCAGGGTATGGCTACACCTTC. It specifies CASSQLQGAGYGYTF.

This chain links TRBV7-9 with TRBJ1-2; D possibly corresponds to TRBD1 (5 bases). This CDR3 spans 15 amino acids. Germline loops: CDR1 SEHNR, CDR2 FQNEAQ (reference sequence). V was clipped by 5 bases and J by 5 bases, with 18 bases between them. Written as DNA, the CDR3 is TGTGCCAGCAGCCGGTTAGTAAGGGACCTATATGGCTACACCTTC. This translates into CASSRLVRDLYGYTF.

The V call is TRBV27, the J call TRBJ1-5; weak D call: TRBD1 (5 bases). This CDR3 is 14 amino acids long. V dropped 4 bases and J dropped 6 bases, with 13 bases sitting between them. Germline V gene sequence: CDR1 MNHEY, CDR2 SMNVEV (reference sequence). CDR3: CASSSGGVSQPQHF. The CDR3 nucleotides are TGTGCCAGCAGTTCCGGAGGGGTTAGTCAGCCCCAGCATTTT.

This clone was seen a single time. The chain couples TRBV23-1 to TRBJ2-7, with D possibly matching TRBD2 (5 bases). TRBV23-1 is identified as an open reading frame with a role that is uncertain. V was clipped by 4 bases and J by 3 bases, with 22 bases between them. This CDR3 is 17 amino acids long. The CDR3: CASSLVLRAPGIYEQYF. The CDR3 region has the DNA TGCGCCAGCAGTCTTGTTTTGAGGGCCCCGGGAATCTACGAGCAGTACTTC.

In its sample, this clone was seen a few times. This chain links TRBV29-1 with TRBJ1-1; D is unclear. CDR3 size: 13 residues. Per germline, CDR1 SQVTM and CDR2 ANQGSEA. Trimming stripped 1 base from V and 4 bases from J, with 10 bases between. The CDR3 here is CSVEAGEATEAFF. CDR3 in DNA: TGCAGCGTTGAAGCTGGGGAGGCCACTGAAGCTTTCTTT.

The V call is TRBV6-1, the J call TRBJ2-3; D is uncertain. The germline gives CDR1 MNHNS, CDR2 SASEGT. The CDR3 totals 16 residues. V was shortened by 2 bases and J by 0 bases, with 12 bases between the two germline ends. CDR3 region: CASSEMGGTSTDTQYF. The CDR3 DNA sequence: TGTGCCAGCAGTGAAATGGGCGGAACTAGCACAGATACGCAGTATTTT.

The chain is built from TRBV20-1 and TRBJ2-1, with D hard to call. CDR3 length: 9 amino acids. Germline V CDR1 and CDR2: DFQATT, SNEGSKA (reference sequence). V lost 4 bases and J 9 bases, leaving 4 bases between the germline ends. The CDR3 DNA reads as TGCAGTGCTATCCCTGAGCAGTTCTTC. It translates to CSAIPEQFF.

This chain uses TRBV5-1 with TRBJ2-7; the D gene could be TRBD1 or TRBD2 (5 bases each). V was pared by 0 bases and J by 6 bases, with 22 bases between. The CDR3 is 17 amino acids. The germline V gene encodes CDR1 SGHRS and CDR2 YFSETQ. The CDR3 region has the DNA TGCGCCAGCAGCTTGGGGGTGGTTTTGACGGGGCAAGGCGAGCAGTACTTC. It is translated as CASSLGVVLTGQGEQYF.

V and J are TRBV7-8 and TRBJ1-2; weak D call: TRBD1 (5 bases). The germline gives CDR1 SGHVS, CDR2 FQNEAQ. The CDR3 length is 16 residues. The V end lost 0 bases, the J end lost 0 bases, and 11 bases lay between the germline ends. The CDR3 DNA sequence: TGTGCCAGCAGCTTAGCAGGGGTCAGACCTAACTATGGCTACACCTTC. Translating it yields CASSLAGVRPNYGYTF.

The table lists this clone with a few counts. The same CDR3 can be traced to other DNA sequences in this sample. V gene TRBV15 combines with J gene TRBJ2-7; D remains unclear. Per germline, CDR1 LNHNV and CDR2 YYDKDF (reference sequence). This CDR3 spans 13 amino acids. The V and J ends lost 0 bases and 0 bases respectively, with 3 bases between them. The CDR3 DNA follows: TGTGCCACCAGCAGAGACCTCTCCTACGAGCAGTACTTC. It is translated as CATSRDLSYEQYF.